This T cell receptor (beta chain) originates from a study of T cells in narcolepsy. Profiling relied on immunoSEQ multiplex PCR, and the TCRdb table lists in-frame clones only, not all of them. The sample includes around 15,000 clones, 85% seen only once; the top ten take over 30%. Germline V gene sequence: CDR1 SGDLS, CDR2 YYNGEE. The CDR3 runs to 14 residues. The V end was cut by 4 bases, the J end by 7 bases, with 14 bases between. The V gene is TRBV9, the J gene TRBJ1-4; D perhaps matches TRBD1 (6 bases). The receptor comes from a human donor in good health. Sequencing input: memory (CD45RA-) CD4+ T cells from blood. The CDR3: CASSPRGAGEKLFF. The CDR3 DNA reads TGTGCCAGCAGCCCCCGGGGGGCGGGTGAAAAACTGTTTTTT.